This TCR beta chain was recovered during a study of PD-1 blockade in classical Hodgkin lymphoma. This clone was detected only a few times. The time point denotes: newly diagnosed, previously untreated cHL patient sample. Magnetic negative selection was used to purify CD8+ T cells from thawed PBMCs. Germline V gives CDR1 SEHNR, CDR2 FQNEAQ (reference sequence). Trimming removed 5 bases from V and 2 bases from J; junction bases left unmatched: 5. The CDR3 sequence is 14 residues long. Profiling relied on immunoSEQ multiplex PCR, and the TCRdb table lists in-frame clones only, not all of them. The sample lists some 5,400 clones, more than 80% occurring once.

The clonotype originates from a human donor with classical Hodgkin lymphoma. Specimen: CD8+ T cells from blood. The rearrangement joins TRBV7-9 to TRBJ1-1; 7 positions agree with TRBD1. The CDR3 is CASSPTGANTEAFF. In nucleotides, the CDR3 is TGTGCCAGCAGCCCCACAGGGGCCAACACTGAAGCTTTCTTT.